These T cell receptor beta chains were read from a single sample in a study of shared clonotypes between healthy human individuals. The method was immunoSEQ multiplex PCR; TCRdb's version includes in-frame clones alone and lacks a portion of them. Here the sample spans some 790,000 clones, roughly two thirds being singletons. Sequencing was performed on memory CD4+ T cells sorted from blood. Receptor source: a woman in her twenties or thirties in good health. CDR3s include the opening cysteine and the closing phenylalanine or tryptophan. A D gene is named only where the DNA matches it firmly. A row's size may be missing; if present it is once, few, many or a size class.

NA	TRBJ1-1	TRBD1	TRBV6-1	CASRRDRGKTEAFF	TGTGCCAGCAGACGGGACAGGGGGAAGACTGAAGCTTTCTTT
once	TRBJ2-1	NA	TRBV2	CASSEPRTGGVYNEQFF	TGTGCCAGCAGCGAACCTCGGACGGGCGGGGTCTACAATGAGCAGTTCTTC
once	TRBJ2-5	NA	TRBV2	CASIPLAGTLGTQYF	TGTGCCAGCATACCCCTGGCGGGGACCCTAGGGACCCAGTACTTC
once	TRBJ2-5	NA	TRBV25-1	CANNRVKETQYF	TGTGCCAACAACAGGGTTAAAGAGACCCAGTACTTC
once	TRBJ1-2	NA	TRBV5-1	CASSLLTAGGEDYGYTF	TGCGCCAGCAGCTTGTTGACGGCCGGGGGAGAGGACTATGGCTACACCTTC
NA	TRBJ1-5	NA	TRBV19	CASSRVDPSARNQPQHF	TGTGCCAGTAGTAGAGTAGACCCTTCAGCCCGGAATCAGCCCCAGCATTTT
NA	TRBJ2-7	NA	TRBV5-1	CASSLGVGERYEQYF	TGCGCCAGCAGCCTCGGAGTAGGGGAGCGGTACGAGCAGTACTTC
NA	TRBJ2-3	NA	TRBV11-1	CASSLAQGGDIGTDTQYF	TGTGCCAGCAGCTTAGCACAGGGAGGGGACATCGGCACAGATACGCAGTATTTT
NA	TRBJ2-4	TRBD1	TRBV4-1	CASSQPRDRRIQYF	TGCGCCAGCAGCCAACCCCGGGACAGGCGCATTCAGTACTTC
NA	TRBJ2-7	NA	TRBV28	CASTGASYEQYF	TGTGCCAGCACGGGAGCCTCCTACGAGCAGTACTTC
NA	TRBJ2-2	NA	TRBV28	CASISTSRSNTGELFF	TGTGCCAGCATTTCCACTAGCAGATCGAACACCGGGGAGCTGTTTTTT
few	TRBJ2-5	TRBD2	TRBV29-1	CSVELAGLQETQYF	TGCAGCGTTGAACTAGCGGGGCTACAAGAGACCCAGTACTTC
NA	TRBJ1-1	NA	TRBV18	CASSPPLVRGTTEAFF	TGTGCCAGCTCACCACCGCTTGTTAGAGGGACCACTGAAGCTTTCTTT
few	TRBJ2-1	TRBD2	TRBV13	CASSLASYGGRASEQFF	TGTGCCAGCAGCTTAGCGAGTTACGGCGGGAGGGCATCTGAGCAGTTCTTC
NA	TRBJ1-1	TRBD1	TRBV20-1	CSASRQGDAFF	TGCAGTGCTTCGCGACAGGGTGACGCTTTCTTT
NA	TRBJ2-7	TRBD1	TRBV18	CASSPPRQGRTYEQYF	TGTGCCAGCTCACCACCAAGACAGGGGCGAACCTACGAGCAGTACTTC
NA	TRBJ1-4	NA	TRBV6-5	CASSYSREVEKLFF	TGTGCCAGCAGTTACTCGAGGGAGGTGGAAAAACTGTTTTTT
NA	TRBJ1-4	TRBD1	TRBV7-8	CASSFQGGDYEKLFF	TGTGCCAGCAGCTTTCAAGGGGGCGACTATGAAAAACTGTTTTTT
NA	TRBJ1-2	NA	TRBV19	CASSTLTANYGYTF	TGTGCCAGTAGTACTCTGACGGCTAACTATGGCTACACCTTC
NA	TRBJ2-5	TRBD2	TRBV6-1	CASSVGLAGVTQYF	TGTGCCAGCAGTGTAGGTCTAGCGGGGGTGACCCAGTACTTC
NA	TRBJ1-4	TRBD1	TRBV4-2	CASSPEDRVRGEKLFF	TGTGCCAGCAGCCCAGAGGACAGGGTGCGCGGAGAAAAACTGTTTTTT
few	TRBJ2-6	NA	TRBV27	CASSQRGSGSYSGANVLTF	TGTGCCAGCAGCCAACGGGGGAGCGGCAGCTACTCTGGGGCCAACGTCCTGACTTTC
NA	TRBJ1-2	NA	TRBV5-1	CASSSDRKYGYTF	TGCGCCAGCAGCTCCGACAGGAAGTATGGCTACACCTTC
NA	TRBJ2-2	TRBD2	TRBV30	CAWILKTSARNTGELFF	TGTGCCTGGATCTTGAAGACTAGCGCAAGGAACACCGGGGAGCTGTTTTTT
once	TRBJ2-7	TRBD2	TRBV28	CASSRGRTSGTYEQYF	TGTGCCAGCAGTAGGGGACGGACTAGCGGGACCTACGAGCAGTACTTC
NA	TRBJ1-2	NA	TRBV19	CASFDVGGTLNYGYTF	TGTGCCAGTTTTGACGTTGGAGGGACACTTAACTATGGCTACACCTTC
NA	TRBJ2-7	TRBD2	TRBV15	CATSRDTTSANYEQYF	TGTGCCACCAGCAGAGATACCACTAGCGCCAACTACGAGCAGTACTTC
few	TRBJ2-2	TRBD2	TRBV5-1	CASASGITGELFF	TGCGCCAGCGCTAGCGGCATAACCGGGGAGCTGTTTTTT
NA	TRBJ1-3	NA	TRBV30	CAWKSGQYSGNTIYF	TGTGCCTGGAAGAGCGGGCAGTACTCTGGAAACACCATATATTTT
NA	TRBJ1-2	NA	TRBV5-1	CASSLDQLSYGYTF	TGCGCCAGCAGCTTGGATCAGCTATCCTATGGCTACACCTTC
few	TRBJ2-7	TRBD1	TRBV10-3	CAIRPGQGSNEQYF	TGTGCCATCAGACCGGGACAGGGGAGCAACGAGCAGTACTTC
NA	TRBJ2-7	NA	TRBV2	CASTIGRISYEQYF	TGTGCCAGCACCATAGGACGGATCTCCTACGAGCAGTACTTC
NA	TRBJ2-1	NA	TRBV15	CATSRADSYNEQFF	TGTGCCACCAGCAGAGCAGACTCCTACAATGAGCAGTTCTTC
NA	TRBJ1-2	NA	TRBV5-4	CASSLDWANYGYTF	TGTGCCAGCAGCTTGGACTGGGCGAACTATGGCTACACCTTC
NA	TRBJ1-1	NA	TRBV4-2	CASSHGSVTEAFF	TGTGCCAGCAGCCATGGATCGGTAACTGAAGCTTTCTTT
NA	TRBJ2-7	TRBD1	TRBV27	CASRDRGLPTEEQYF	TGTGCCAGCAGGGACAGGGGGCTCCCGACGGAGGAGCAGTACTTC
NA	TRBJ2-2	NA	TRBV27	CASRNDRLNTGELFF	TGTGCCAGCAGAAATGACAGGCTGAACACCGGGGAGCTGTTTTTT
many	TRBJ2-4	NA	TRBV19	CASSIEEWRDIQYF	TGTGCCAGTAGTATAGAAGAGTGGAGGGACATTCAGTACTTC
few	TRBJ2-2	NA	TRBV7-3	CASSRSVSGELFF	TGTGCCAGCAGCCGTAGTGTTTCCGGGGAGCTGTTTTTT
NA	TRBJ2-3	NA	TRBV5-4	CASSLAQGTDTQYF	TGTGCCAGCAGCTTGGCACAGGGCACAGATACGCAGTATTTT
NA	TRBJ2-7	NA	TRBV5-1	CASSPVDFQQSSYEQYF	TGCGCCAGCAGCCCAGTAGACTTCCAGCAGAGCTCCTACGAGCAGTACTTC
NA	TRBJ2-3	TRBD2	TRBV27	CASSSPGLAGGLGTDTQYF	TGTGCCAGCAGTTCTCCGGGACTAGCGGGAGGGCTCGGCACAGATACGCAGTATTTT
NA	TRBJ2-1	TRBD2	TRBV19	CASTRTSGHQGLNEQFF	TGTGCCAGTACCCGGACTAGCGGGCACCAGGGGCTAAATGAGCAGTTCTTC